Following are 11 T cell receptor beta chains from one sample sequenced in a study of shared clonotypes between healthy human individuals. It was CD45RO-negative cells, positively selected for CCR7, that made up naive CD8 cells, with terminally differentiated effector memory CD45RA+ cells excluded. Data came from immunoSEQ multiplex PCR; TCRdb stores just in-frame clones and leaves some out. The sample holds hundreds of thousands of clones; around 96% are singletons and the top ten take about 0.25%. The source material was naive CD8+ T cells sorted from blood. These receptors were collected from a man younger than 40 in good health.

This rearrangement joins TRBV4-3 to TRBJ1-4; a possible D gene is TRBD1 (5 bases). This CDR3 is 15 amino acids long. V lost 4 bases, J lost 7 bases, and 16 bases lay in between. From germline, CDR1 is LGHNA and CDR2 YSLEER. This chain's CDR3 is CASSRYVGGAEKLFF. Here the CDR3 DNA reads TGCGCCAGCAGCCGATACGTCGGAGGGGCTGAAAAACTGTTTTTT.

This clone was recorded once. V and J are TRBV21-1 and TRBJ1-2; the table assigns TRBD1, which was not confirmed against the DNA. TRBV21-1 represents a pseudogene. The CDR3 length is 15 residues. The CDR3, as DNA: TGTGCCAGCAGCAAAGATACAAGAATCTACTATGGCTACACCTTC. Encoded protein: CASSKDTRIYYGYTF.

This chain links TRBV2 with TRBJ2-7, with TRBD1 as a possible D gene (5 bases). Between the trimmed V and J ends, which lost 3 bases and 6 bases, there was a span of 9 bases. CDR1 is SNHLY and CDR2 is FYNNEI in the germline V gene. The CDR3 spans 12 residues. CDR3 region: CASSEGPIEQYF. The DNA of the CDR3 is TGTGCCAGCAGTGAGGGGCCGATCGAGCAGTACTTC. Full variable domain (outside the CDR3, taken from reference TRBV2 and TRBJ2-7): EPEVTQTPSHQVTQMGQEVILRCVPISNHLYFYWYRQILGQKVEFLVSFYNNEISEKSEIFDDQFSVERPDGSNFTLKIRSTKLEDSAMYFCASSEGPIEQYFGPGTRLTVT.

This chain uses TRBV5-4 with TRBJ1-4; D perhaps matches TRBD1 (5 bases). The CDR3 runs 16 residues. CDR1 is SGHNT and CDR2 is YYREEE in the germline V gene (reference sequence). V was trimmed by 3 bases and J by 6 bases, leaving 18 bases between them. The CDR3 nucleotides are TGTGCCAGCAGCTCCGCTTCGGTTTCGGGGGATGAAAAACTGTTTTTT. Translated: CASSSASVSGDEKLFF. The full variable domain, rest sourced from reference TRBV5-4 and TRBJ1-4, is ETGVTQSPTHLIKTRGQQVTLRCSSQSGHNTVSWYQQALGQGPQFIFQYYREEENGRGNFPPRFSGLQFPNYSSELNVNALELDDSALYLCASSSASVSGDEKLFFGSGTQLSVL.

J is TRBJ1-1 and V is TRBV2; D perhaps matches TRBD1 (6 bases). The CDR3 has 14 residues. The germline gives CDR1 SNHLY, CDR2 FYNNEI. V gave up 8 bases and J gave up 1 base, with 14 bases separating them. CDR3: CASLQDSPNTEAFF. DNA for the CDR3: TGTGCCAGCCTTCAGGACAGCCCGAACACTGAAGCTTTCTTT.

The table lists this clone with a count of one. The rearrangement joins TRBV7-6 to TRBJ1-5; 8 nucleotides match TRBD1. The CDR3 has 16 residues. Germline CDR1 and CDR2: SGHVS and FNYEAQ. The V segment lost 2 bases and the J segment 4 bases; nucleotides outside the gene matches: 7. CDR3: CASSLFSGGGNQPQHF. CDR3 nucleotide sequence: TGTGCCAGCAGCTTATTTTCAGGGGGCGGAAATCAGCCCCAGCATTTT. The whole variable domain, filled in from reference TRBV7-6 and TRBJ1-5, reads GAGVSQSPRYKVTKRGQDVALRCDPISGHVSLYWYRQALGQGPEFLTYFNYEAQQDKSGLPNDRFSAERPEGSISTLTIQRTEQRDSAMYRCASSLFSGGGNQPQHFGDGTRLSIL.

The chain has TRBV27 and TRBJ1-5; D unresolved. Trimming stripped 6 bases from V and 6 bases from J, with 12 bases between. Germline CDR1 MNHEY, CDR2 SMNVEV (reference sequence). CDR3 length: 13 amino acids. The DNA of the CDR3 is TGTGCCAGCAGCGCCTTGGTGGGTCAGCCCCAGCATTTT. Translation gives CASSALVGQPQHF.

This clone was recorded a few times. The rearrangement links TRBV28 to TRBJ2-7; maybe TRBD1 (5 bases). Trimming left V 10 bases short and J 2 bases short, with 15 bases between. The germline V gene encodes CDR1 MDHEN and CDR2 SYDVKM. This CDR3 has 13 residues. CDR3 sequence: CAIQDRGTYEQYF. DNA for the CDR3: TGTGCCATCCAAGACAGAGGAACCTACGAGCAGTACTTC. Complete variable domain (other parts from reference TRBV28 and TRBJ2-7): DVKVTQSSRYLVKRTGEKVFLECVQDMDHENMFWYRQDPGLGLRLIYFSYDVKMKEKGDIPEGYSVSREKKERFSLILESASTNQTSMYLCAIQDRGTYEQYFGPGTRLTVT.

This chain uses TRBV11-2 with TRBJ2-4; D may be TRBD1 (6 bases). The V end lost 0 bases, the J end lost 4 bases, and 10 bases lay between the germline ends. CDR3 length: 15 residues. Germline CDR1 SGHAT, CDR2 FQNNGV. The CDR3 region is CASSLDPTGKNIQYF. DNA for the CDR3: TGTGCCAGCAGCTTAGATCCTACAGGGAAAAACATTCAGTACTTC.

Details on this clone: At the DNA level, this CDR3 is encoded by other sequences in the same sample as well. The chain uses TRBV7-2 and TRBJ2-3; D might be TRBD1 or TRBD2, each matching 5 bases. The CDR3 spans 15 residues. V dropped 3 bases and J dropped 0 bases, with 10 bases sitting between them. CDR1 SGHTA and CDR2 FQGNSA come from the germline V gene. CDR3 nucleotides: TGTGCCAGCAGCTTGGGGACGGCTAGCACAGATACGCAGTATTTT. Its protein product is CASSLGTASTDTQYF.

Of note for this clone: This specimen includes other DNA sequences encoding the same CDR3. V and J are TRBV5-1 and TRBJ1-5, with no clear D. The germline CDR1 and CDR2 sequences are SGHRS and YFSETQ. Trimming cost V 0 bases and J 7 bases, with 8 bases left between them. There are 13 residues in the CDR3. CDR3 DNA: TGCGCCAGCAGCTTGGGGGGAGGGCAGCCCCAGCATTTT. Its translation: CASSLGGGQPQHF.